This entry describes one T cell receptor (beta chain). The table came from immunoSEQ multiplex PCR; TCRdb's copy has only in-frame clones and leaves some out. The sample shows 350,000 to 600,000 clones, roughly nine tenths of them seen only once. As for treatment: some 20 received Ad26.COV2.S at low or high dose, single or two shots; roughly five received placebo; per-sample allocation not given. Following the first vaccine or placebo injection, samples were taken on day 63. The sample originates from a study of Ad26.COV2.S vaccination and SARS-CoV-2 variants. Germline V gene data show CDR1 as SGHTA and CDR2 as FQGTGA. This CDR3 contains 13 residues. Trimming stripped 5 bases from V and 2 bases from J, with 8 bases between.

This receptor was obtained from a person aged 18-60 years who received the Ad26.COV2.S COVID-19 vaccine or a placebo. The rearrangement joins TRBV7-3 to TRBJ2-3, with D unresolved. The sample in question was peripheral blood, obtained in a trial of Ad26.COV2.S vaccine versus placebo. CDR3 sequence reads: CASSLSVTDTQYF. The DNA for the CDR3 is TGTGCCAGCAGCCTGTCCGTCACAGATACGCAGTATTTT.